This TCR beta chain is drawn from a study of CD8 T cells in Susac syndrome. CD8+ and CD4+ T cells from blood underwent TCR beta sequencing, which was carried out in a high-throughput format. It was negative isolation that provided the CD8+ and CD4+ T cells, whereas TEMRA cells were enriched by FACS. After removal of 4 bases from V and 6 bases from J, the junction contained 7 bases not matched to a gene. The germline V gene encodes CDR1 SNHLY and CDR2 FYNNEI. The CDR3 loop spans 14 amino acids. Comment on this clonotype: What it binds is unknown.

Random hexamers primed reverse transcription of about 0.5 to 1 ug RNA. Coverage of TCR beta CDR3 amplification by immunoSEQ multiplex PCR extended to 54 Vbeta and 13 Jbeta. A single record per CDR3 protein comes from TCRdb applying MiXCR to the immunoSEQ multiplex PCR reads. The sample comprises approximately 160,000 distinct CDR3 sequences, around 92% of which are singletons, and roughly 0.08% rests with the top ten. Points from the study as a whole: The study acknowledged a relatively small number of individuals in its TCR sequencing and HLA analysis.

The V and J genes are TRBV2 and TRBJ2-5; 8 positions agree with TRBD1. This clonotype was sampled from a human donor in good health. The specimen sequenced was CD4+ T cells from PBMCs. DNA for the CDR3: TGTGCCAGCAGTGGACAGGGGATGTTAAAGACCCAGTACTTC. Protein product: CASSGQGMLKTQYF.